The 3 T cell receptor beta chains listed next were all sequenced from one sample in a study of blood T cell repertoires in COVID-19. The repertoire was sequenced with immunoSEQ multiplex PCR; TCRdb's copy has only in-frame clones and lacks some. The top ten hold roughly 2.9% of the sample, which has 300,000 to 400,000 clones, almost 90% seen once. Material: peripheral blood. The receptors were gathered from a woman aged 25 to 39 with COVID-19, enrolled during active disease.

The CDR3 bases are TGTGCCAGCACCCAAAATAATTCACCCCTCCACTTT. Protein sequence: CASTQNNSPLHF. J is TRBJ1-6 and V is TRBV6-5; D is ambiguous. CDR3 size: 12 residues. Germline V CDR1 and CDR2: MNHEY, SVGAGI. The V and J ends lost 7 bases and 5 bases respectively, with 6 bases between them.

The gene calls are TRBV3-1 (or the pseudogene TRBV3-2) and TRBJ2-1, with D possibly TRBD1 on 5 matching bases. Germline V gene sequence: CDR1 LGHDT, CDR2 YNNKEL (reference sequence). CDR3 length: 15 amino acids. V lost 5 bases to trimming and J lost 0 bases, with 11 bases between them. The CDR3 sequence: CASSYPTVSYNEQFF. DNA for the CDR3: TGTGCCAGCAGCTACCCGACAGTCTCCTACAATGAGCAGTTCTTC.

On this clone itself: This specimen includes other DNA sequences encoding the same CDR3. The chain combines TRBV5-1 with TRBJ2-5; TRBD1 matches at 8 bases. The CDR3 totals 14 residues. V was pared by 2 bases and J by 1 base, with 1 base of the junction left unmatched. The germline V gene encodes CDR1 SGHRS and CDR2 YFSETQ. CDR3 protein: CASSLQGVQETQYF. The DNA for the CDR3 is TGCGCCAGCAGCTTACAGGGGGTCCAAGAGACCCAGTACTTC.